Listed here are 24 T cell receptor beta chains from one sample, sequenced in a study of cytotoxic CD8 clonotypes in ibrutinib-treated CLL. Libraries were prepared by immunoSEQ multiplex PCR; TCRdb keeps only in-frame clonotypes and omits some of them. The repertoire holds roughly 45,000 clones, with about 69% as singletons. Here the sequenced sample was PBMCs, taken after 24 months of ibrutinib treatment. Receptor source: a human donor with chronic lymphocytic leukemia.

V is TRBV13 and J is TRBJ2-3; D remains ambiguous. CDR3 length equals 15 residues. Trimming cost V 3 bases and J 5 bases, with 15 bases left between them. CDR1 PRHDT and CDR2 FYEKMQ come from the germline V gene (reference sequence). The CDR3 nucleotides read TGTGCCAGCAGCTTGACCGGTCCACAAGTAGATACGCAGTATTTT. It codes for CASSLTGPQVDTQYF.

The V call is TRBV7-3, the J call TRBJ2-7; D gene ambiguous. V was pared by 1 base and J by 7 bases, with 11 bases between. The CDR3 contains 13 residues. From germline, CDR1 is SGHTA and CDR2 FQGTGA. The CDR3 is CASSLMAAGEQYF. DNA for the CDR3: TGTGCCAGCAGCTTAATGGCGGCCGGGGAGCAGTACTTC.

The genes are TRBV7-9 and TRBJ1-4; tentative D call: TRBD1 (6 bases). The CDR3 loop spans 15 amino acids. The V gene lost 1 base and the J gene lost 8 bases, with 14 bases spanning the gap. Germline V gene lookup returns CDR1 SEHNR and CDR2 FQNEAQ (reference sequence). The CDR3 sequence is CASSLVAGAGEKLFF. The CDR3 nucleotides read TGTGCCAGCAGCTTAGTGGCAGGGGCGGGGGAAAAACTGTTTTTT.

This clone appeared many times. The V gene is TRBV30, the J gene TRBJ1-3, with 9 bases that match TRBD1. Losses at the gene ends were 7 bases for V and 1 base for J; bases not matched to a gene: 8. The CDR3 has 15 residues. The germline CDR1 and CDR2 sequences are GTSNPN and SVGIG (reference sequence). The chain's CDR3 is CAFGQGKASGNTIYF. The CDR3 coding sequence is TGTGCCTTCGGACAGGGGAAGGCGTCTGGAAACACCATATATTTT.

The chain links TRBV28 to TRBJ2-7; 12 nucleotides agree with TRBD2. The germline gives CDR1 MDHEN, CDR2 SYDVKM. V trimming: 2 bases; J trimming: 5 bases; junction bases outside the gene matches: 4. The length of the CDR3 is 15 residues. CDR3 DNA sequence: TGTGCCAGCAGTTTACCAACTAGCGGGAGGAACGAGCAGTACTTC. It is translated as CASSLPTSGRNEQYF.

This rearrangement joins TRBV2 to TRBJ1-2, with D perhaps matching TRBD1 (5 bases). The CDR3 has 13 amino acids. From germline, CDR1 is SNHLY and CDR2 FYNNEI. The V gene lost 6 bases and the J gene lost 4 bases, with 12 bases spanning the gap. The CDR3 region has the DNA TGTGCCAGCAGCCGAGACAGTGCCTATGGCTACACCTTC. The encoded protein is CASSRDSAYGYTF.

This clone was seen only a few times. The genes are TRBV29-1 and TRBJ1-4; D unresolved. Per the germline V gene, CDR1 is SQVTM and CDR2 is ANQGSEA. This CDR3 is 11 amino acids long. Between the trimmed V and J ends, which lost 4 bases and 8 bases, there was a span of 8 bases. CDR3 sequence reads: CSVAQPEKLFF. CDR3 nucleotide sequence: TGCAGCGTTGCCCAGCCGGAAAAACTGTTTTTT. Full variable domain (outside the CDR3, taken from reference TRBV29-1 and TRBJ1-4): SAVISQKPSRDICQRGTSLTIQCQVDSQVTMMFWYRQQPGQSLTLIATANQGSEATYESGFVIDKFPISRPNLTFSTLTVSNMSPEDSSIYLCSVAQPEKLFFGSGTQLSVL.

This clone has only a few counts. The J gene is TRBJ2-5, the V gene TRBV5-1; D is undetermined. Germline CDR1 SGHRS, CDR2 YFSETQ. The V gene lost 2 bases and the J gene lost 2 bases, with 13 bases spanning the gap. CDR3 length: 15 residues. The CDR3 loop is CASSLRAASQETQYF. CDR3 nucleotides: TGCGCCAGCAGCTTAAGGGCAGCCTCACAAGAGACCCAGTACTTC.

This clone was detected only a few times. The V gene is TRBV7-3, the J gene TRBJ1-1; D is uncertain. Trimming shortened V by 6 bases and J by 1 base, and 15 bases separated the two germline ends. Germline V gene lookup returns CDR1 SGHTA and CDR2 FQGTGA. The CDR3 has 15 residues. CDR3 nucleotide sequence: TGTGCCAGCAGGTCCAACGCAGGCGCGAACACTGAAGCTTTCTTT. Translated: CASRSNAGANTEAFF.

V is TRBV6-5 and J is TRBJ2-1, with TRBD1 identical over 9 bases. J gave up 4 bases and V 5 bases, and 6 bases lay outside the gene matches. This CDR3 has 15 residues. The germline V gene encodes CDR1 MNHEY and CDR2 SVGAGI. DNA of the CDR3: TGTGCCAGCAGTACCTCCGGGACAGGGTACAATGAGCAGTTCTTC. Translation gives CASSTSGTGYNEQFF.

The V gene is TRBV2, the J gene TRBJ2-2; 11 nucleotides agree with TRBD2. V lost 0 bases to trimming and J lost 2 bases; unmatched junction nucleotides: 8. Germline V gives CDR1 SNHLY, CDR2 FYNNEI. The CDR3 has 19 residues. This CDR3 is CASSEAQGTSGGNTGELFF. For the CDR3, the DNA is TGTGCCAGCAGTGAAGCGCAGGGGACTAGCGGTGGTAACACCGGGGAGCTGTTTTTT.

The J gene is TRBJ2-5, the V gene TRBV5-1; weak D call: TRBD2 (6 bases). The CDR3 runs 18 residues. The V end was cut by 7 bases, the J end by 4 bases, with 29 bases between. Germline assignment: CDR1 SGHRS and CDR2 YFSETQ. Written as DNA, the CDR3 is TGCGCCAGCGGAGGAGGTCTTTTGGGGGGTAGATCTCTAGAGACCCAGTACTTC. It is translated as CASGGGLLGGRSLETQYF.

This rearrangement joins TRBV4-2 to TRBJ2-2; D is unresolved. Germline V gene data show CDR1 as LGHNA and CDR2 as YNFKEQ. The CDR3 runs to 15 residues. V shed 5 bases and J shed 3 bases, with 13 bases lying between them. CDR3 nucleotide sequence: TGTGCCAGCAGCAGAGACTCGACTTACACCGGGGAGCTGTTTTTT. It codes for CASSRDSTYTGELFF.

This clone was counted at least ten times. The chain uses TRBV28 and TRBJ2-7; 11 nucleotides align to TRBD2. V lost 1 base and J lost 3; bases outside the gene matches: 2. This CDR3 has 15 residues. The germline V gene has CDR1 MDHEN and CDR2 SYDVKM. The CDR3 DNA sequence: TGTGCCAGCAGTTTATCGGGACTAGCGGTCTACGAGCAGTACTTC. It is translated as CASSLSGLAVYEQYF.

The V gene is TRBV27, the J gene TRBJ2-3, with 7 bases identical to TRBD1. Germline CDR1 MNHEY, CDR2 SMNVEV (reference sequence). The CDR3 contains 16 residues. V lost 4 bases and J lost 8; bases outside the gene matches: 15. The CDR3 bases are TGTGCCAGCAGTTCGAATTTGAGGGGGCGCCGAGCTACGCAGTATTTT. Protein product: CASSSNLRGRRATQYF.

The rearrangement links TRBV6-5 to TRBJ2-2; D not certain. Germline loops: CDR1 MNHEY, CDR2 SVGAGI. V was shortened by 2 bases and J by 5 bases, with 12 bases between the two germline ends. The CDR3 spans 15 residues. The CDR3 spells CASSYVKGSTGELFF. CDR3 bases: TGTGCCAGCAGTTACGTAAAGGGTAGTACCGGGGAGCTGTTTTTT.

This clone was seen ten or more times. The chain carries TRBV28 and TRBJ1-3; D remains ambiguous. Trimming took off 4 bases at V and 0 bases at J, with 13 bases between the two ends. Germline values: CDR1 MDHEN, CDR2 SYDVKM. The CDR3 contains 16 residues. CDR3 loop: CASSSRQAYSGNTIYF. The CDR3 nucleotides are TGTGCCAGCAGTTCACGGCAGGCGTACTCTGGAAACACCATATATTTT.

The chain links TRBV19 to TRBJ2-7, with D maybe TRBD2 (5 bases). The CDR3 length is 13 residues. The germline V and J ends were trimmed by 5 bases and 3 bases, with 11 bases remaining between them. CDR1 and CDR2 (germline): LNHDA, SQIVND (reference sequence). The CDR3 is CASSPDYGYEQYF. The CDR3 DNA is TGTGCCAGTAGTCCAGACTACGGCTACGAGCAGTACTTC. Supplemented by reference TRBV19 and TRBJ2-7, the full variable domain reads DGGITQSPKYLFRKEGQNVTLSCEQNLNHDAMYWYRQDPGQGLRLIYYSQIVNDFQKGDIAEGYSVSREKKESFPLTVTSAQKNPTAFYLCASSPDYGYEQYFGPGTRLTVT.

The J gene is TRBJ2-1, the V gene TRBV6-1; D might be TRBD1 or TRBD2, each matching 5 bases. The germline V and J ends were trimmed by 7 bases and 8 bases, with 18 bases remaining between them. The CDR3 runs to 14 residues. Germline CDR1 MNHNS, CDR2 SASEGT. CDR3 protein: CASKESGGSHEQFF. For the CDR3, the DNA is TGTGCCAGCAAGGAGTCTGGGGGTAGCCATGAGCAGTTCTTC.

This clone occurred a few times. The CDR3 sequence: CASSLVGANEKLFF. The CDR3 DNA reads TGTGCCAGCAGCTTGGTTGGGGCTAATGAAAAACTGTTTTTT. V and J are TRBV5-4 and TRBJ1-4, with no clear D. Per germline, CDR1 SGHNT and CDR2 YYREEE (reference sequence). The CDR3 is 14 amino acids. The V end lost 0 bases, the J end lost 3 bases, and 6 bases lay between the germline ends.

The chain employs TRBV29-1 and TRBJ2-5; D assignment may be TRBD1 or TRBD2 (5 bases each). From germline, CDR1 is SQVTM and CDR2 ANQGSEA. This CDR3 spans 15 amino acids. V lost 6 bases and J lost 1, with 18 bases in between. DNA for the CDR3: TGCAGCGTGCTCCCTTGGACGGGGACCCAAGAGACCCAGTACTTC. It translates to CSVLPWTGTQETQYF.

This rearrangement joins TRBV27 to TRBJ1-1, with D maybe TRBD1 (6 bases). The CDR3 length is 15 residues. The germline V gene encodes CDR1 MNHEY and CDR2 SMNVEV (reference sequence). V was shortened by 5 bases and J by 4 bases, with 17 bases between the two germline ends. The CDR3 region has the DNA TGTGCCAGCAGTGTCTCAGGGGTGGTTGGCACTGAAGCTTTCTTT. The encoded protein is CASSVSGVVGTEAFF.

The chain is built from TRBV5-1 and TRBJ2-5; D could derive from TRBD1 or TRBD2 (5 bases each). The V gene lost 1 base and the J gene lost 1 base, with 11 bases spanning the gap. Germline V CDR1 and CDR2: SGHRS, YFSETQ. This CDR3 comprises 15 residues. The CDR3 bases are TGCGCCAGCAGCTTGTCGGGGCGGAGCCAAGAGACCCAGTACTTC. Protein: CASSLSGRSQETQYF.

This clone turned up a few times. The V gene is TRBV29-1, the J gene TRBJ2-2; D possibly corresponds to TRBD1 (5 bases). V dropped 5 bases and J dropped 0 bases, with 10 bases sitting between them. CDR1 SQVTM and CDR2 ANQGSEA come from the germline V gene. This CDR3 is built from 14 residues. CDR3 coding DNA: TGCAGCGTTAGGCCAGGGACGAACACCGGGGAGCTGTTTTTT. Encoded protein: CSVRPGTNTGELFF.